A single sample gave rise to the 20 T cell receptor beta chains below, sequenced in a study of identical twins. MiXCR was run by TCRdb on the 5' RACE reads, yielding one entry per CDR3 protein. The repertoire holds approximately 500,000 distinct CDR3 sequences, with around 24% as singletons. Separately, the same data were catalogued under a study of T cells expressing NK-cell markers.

Sequenced sample: CD4+ T cells sorted from blood. These receptors were collected from a woman under 30 in good health.

This clonotype has a handful of counts. The chain couples TRBV5-1 to TRBJ2-1, with TRBD2 matching over 12 bases. The V gene end was trimmed by 1 base and the J gene end by 6 bases; junction bases not matched to a gene: 5. The germline V gene encodes CDR1 SGHRS and CDR2 YFSETQ. The CDR3 runs to 16 residues. CDR3 amino acids: CASSLLTSGGINEQFF. CDR3 nucleotide sequence: TGCGCCAGCAGCTTGCTTACTAGCGGGGGGATCAATGAGCAGTTCTTC.

The chain has TRBV27 and TRBJ2-3, with D perhaps TRBD1 or TRBD2 (5 bases each). There are 14 residues in the CDR3. The germline V gene encodes CDR1 MNHEY and CDR2 SMNVEV (reference sequence). V was trimmed by 6 bases and J by 0 bases, leaving 10 bases between them. Here the CDR3 reads CASRRDPSTDTQYF. In nucleotides, the CDR3 is TGTGCCAGCAGAAGGGACCCCAGCACAGATACGCAGTATTTT.

This clonotype was detected only a few times. The chain recombines TRBV7-9 with TRBJ2-1, with 11 bases that match TRBD2. CDR1 SEHNR and CDR2 FQNEAQ come from the germline V gene (reference sequence). The CDR3 loop spans 15 amino acids. V trimming: 5 bases; J trimming: 5 bases; junction bases outside the gene matches: 5. The CDR3 bases are TGTGCCAGCAGCCGCCGACTAGCGGGGAACAATGAGCAGTTCTTC. Protein: CASSRRLAGNNEQFF.

The chain uses TRBV19 and TRBJ2-1; TRBD2 might be the D (6 bases). CDR1 is LNHDA and CDR2 is SQIVND in the germline V gene (reference sequence). The CDR3 sequence is 15 residues long. Trimming removed 2 bases at V and 4 bases at J, with 12 bases between. The DNA of the CDR3 is TGTGCCAGTAGTATATCCGGGGGAGAGTACAATGAGCAGTTCTTC. Residues: CASSISGGEYNEQFF. Full variable domain (outside the CDR3, taken from reference TRBV19 and TRBJ2-1): DGGITQSPKYLFRKEGQNVTLSCEQNLNHDAMYWYRQDPGQGLRLIYYSQIVNDFQKGDIAEGYSVSREKKESFPLTVTSAQKNPTAFYLCASSISGGEYNEQFFGPGTRLTVL.

V gene TRBV5-1 combines with J gene TRBJ2-7; D remains unclear. Trimming removed 4 bases from V and 3 bases from J, with 11 bases in between. The germline CDR1 and CDR2 sequences are SGHRS and YFSETQ. This CDR3 is 13 amino acids long. This chain's CDR3 is CASSGRTYYEQYF. CDR3 nucleotides: TGCGCCAGCAGCGGACGGACCTACTACGAGCAGTACTTC.

This chain uses TRBV20-1 with TRBJ2-1; 10 positions match TRBD2. The CDR3 totals 11 residues. Germline assignment: CDR1 DFQATT and CDR2 SNEGSKA (reference sequence). The chain's CDR3 is CVSGRNNEQFF. The CDR3, as DNA: TGCGTTAGCGGGAGGAACAATGAGCAGTTCTTC.

There are a few counts of this clonotype. The chain is built from TRBV25-1 and TRBJ2-2; 7 bases map to TRBD1. The V and J ends lost 8 bases and 2 bases, in that order; junction bases with no gene match: 5. Germline-derived CDR1 and CDR2 are MGHDK and SYGVNS. This CDR3 has 14 amino acids. This CDR3 reads CASGTDFNTGELFF. The DNA of the CDR3 is TGTGCCAGCGGGACAGATTTTAACACCGGGGAGCTGTTTTTT. The full variable domain, rest sourced from reference TRBV25-1 and TRBJ2-2, is EADIYQTPRYLVIGTGKKITLECSQTMGHDKMYWYQQDPGMELHLIHYSYGVNSTEKGDLSSESTVSRIRTEHFPLTLESARPSHTSQYLCASGTDFNTGELFFGEGSRLTVL.

The chain has TRBV4-2 and TRBJ1-1, with no clear D. CDR3 length: 14 amino acids. V dropped 2 bases and J dropped 4 bases, with 11 bases sitting between them. Germline V gene sequence: CDR1 LGHNA, CDR2 YNFKEQ. The CDR3 bases are TGTGCCAGCAGCCAACCTGGGCAGACCACTGAAGCTTTCTTT. It yields the protein CASSQPGQTTEAFF.

The rearrangement uses TRBV15 and TRBJ1-1; the D is unclear. CDR1 and CDR2 from the germline V gene are LNHNV and YYDKDF (reference sequence). The CDR3 sequence is 14 residues long. Trimming removed 6 bases at V and 3 bases at J, with 14 bases between. CDR3 loop: CATSRRASDTEAFF. In DNA, the CDR3 is TGTGCCACCAGTCGGAGAGCTTCGGACACTGAAGCTTTCTTT.

This sequence joins TRBV5-5 and TRBJ2-7; D possibly corresponds to TRBD2 (6 bases). Germline lookup yields CDR1 SGHKS and CDR2 YYEKEE (reference sequence). V shed 2 bases and J shed 2 bases, with 8 bases lying between them. The CDR3 runs to 13 residues. The CDR3 region has the DNA TGTGCCAGCAGCTTTGGAGGGCCCTACGAGCAGTACTTC. Translating it yields CASSFGGPYEQYF.

In this sample, this clonotype turned up a few times. The J gene is TRBJ1-6, the V gene TRBV12-3 or TRBV12-4; TRBD1 aligns across 7 bases. Germline trimming cut 4 bases from V and 9 bases from J; bases unmatched to any gene: 6. CDR3 length: 14 residues. The CDR3 DNA follows: TGTGCCAGCAGTTCCACAGGGGTGGGTTCACCCCTCCACTTT. It translates to CASSSTGVGSPLHF.

The J gene is TRBJ1-1, the V gene TRBV6-1; D is unclear. CDR3 size: 15 residues. Germline values: CDR1 MNHNS, CDR2 SASEGT. Trimming pared 2 bases from V and 6 bases from J, leaving 16 bases between. The CDR3 loop is CASSELERAKSEAFF. CDR3 bases: TGTGCCAGCAGTGAATTGGAGAGGGCTAAATCTGAAGCTTTCTTT.

V and J are TRBV29-1 and TRBJ2-1; D is possibly TRBD1 (7 bases). V was clipped by 6 bases and J by 1 base, with 16 bases between them. The CDR3 loop spans 15 amino acids. The germline CDR1 and CDR2 sequences are SQVTM and ANQGSEA. CDR3 DNA: TGCAGCGTGCTTGGCGGGGACAGTTCCTACAATGAGCAGTTCTTC. As protein: CSVLGGDSSYNEQFF.

The V gene is TRBV5-1, the J gene TRBJ2-7; 7 nucleotides agree with TRBD1. Germline-derived CDR1 and CDR2 are SGHRS and YFSETQ. The CDR3 has 15 amino acids. Trimming took 4 bases from V and 1 from J; bases not matched to a gene: 8. CDR3 sequence (DNA): TGCGCCAGCAGCCCGGGACAGCCTGGGTCCTACGAGCAGTACTTC. Translated, it gives CASSPGQPGSYEQYF.

The gene calls are TRBV4-1 and TRBJ2-3; no definite D call. The CDR3 runs to 16 residues. Germline-derived CDR1 and CDR2 are MGHRA and YSYEKL. Trimming removed 2 bases from V and 2 bases from J, with 14 bases in between. The CDR3 nucleotides are TGCGCCAGCAGCCAAACCACAGCCCTACCCACAGATACGCAGTATTTT. This gives the protein CASSQTTALPTDTQYF.

The V gene is TRBV29-1, the J gene TRBJ2-1; no reliable D call. V lost 6 bases, J lost 2 bases, and 11 bases lay in between. This CDR3 region has 13 residues. Germline V gene lookup returns CDR1 SQVTM and CDR2 ANQGSEA. The CDR3: CSVTRSPYNEQFF. The CDR3 DNA is TGCAGCGTGACCCGGAGCCCCTACAATGAGCAGTTCTTC.

This sequence joins TRBV7-6 and TRBJ2-1; TRBD2 aligns across 16 bases. After removal of 5 bases from V and 9 bases from J, the junction contained 16 bases not matched to a gene. The CDR3 runs 19 residues. CDR1 is SGHVS, CDR2 FNYEAQ, per germline. The DNA for the CDR3 is TGTGCCAGCAGCGCATTCTACTCCGGGACTAGCGGGGGGGCAGTTGAGCAGTTCTTC. It specifies CASSAFYSGTSGGAVEQFF. Full variable domain (missing parts from reference TRBV7-6 and TRBJ2-1): GAGVSQSPRYKVTKRGQDVALRCDPISGHVSLYWYRQALGQGPEFLTYFNYEAQQDKSGLPNDRFSAERPEGSISTLTIQRTEQRDSAMYRCASSAFYSGTSGGAVEQFFGPGTRLTVL.

The chain combines TRBV10-1 with TRBJ2-2; 9 bases are a match to TRBD2. V lost 9 bases to trimming and J lost 9 bases; unmatched junction nucleotides: 5. This CDR3 is 12 amino acids long. CDR1 WNHNN and CDR2 SYGVQD come from the germline V gene (reference sequence). The CDR3 here is CASSGGSRELFF. The DNA of the CDR3 is TGCGCCAGTAGCGGGGGAAGTCGGGAGCTGTTTTTT.

In DNA, the CDR3 is TGTGCCAGCAGCGTAACGACTAGCGGGACTTACAATGAGCAGTTCTTC. Its translation: CASSVTTSGTYNEQFF. This chain uses TRBV9 with TRBJ2-1; TRBD2 aligns across 11 bases. The trim removed 1 base at V and 4 bases at J, leaving 4 bases unmatched. The CDR3 is 16 amino acids. The germline V gene has CDR1 SGDLS and CDR2 YYNGEE.

This clonotype was seen only a few times. CDR3 amino acids: CSVAQRDPSTDTQYF. The CDR3 region has the DNA TGCAGCGTTGCCCAGCGGGATCCCAGCACAGATACGCAGTATTTT. The chain has TRBV29-1 and TRBJ2-3; 7 bases line up with TRBD2. Trimming cost V 4 bases and J 0 bases; bases outside gene matches: 7. The V gene's germline CDR1 is SQVTM and CDR2 ANQGSEA. The CDR3 totals 15 residues.